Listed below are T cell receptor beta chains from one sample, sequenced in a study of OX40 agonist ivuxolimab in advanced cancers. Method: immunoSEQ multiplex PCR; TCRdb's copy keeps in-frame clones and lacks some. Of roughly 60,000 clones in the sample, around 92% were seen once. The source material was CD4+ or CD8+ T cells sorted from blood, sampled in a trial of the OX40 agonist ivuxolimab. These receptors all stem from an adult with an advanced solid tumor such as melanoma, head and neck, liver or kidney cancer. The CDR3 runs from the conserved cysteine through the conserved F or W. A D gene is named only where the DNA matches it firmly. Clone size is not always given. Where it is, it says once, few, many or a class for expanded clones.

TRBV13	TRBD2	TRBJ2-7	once	TGTGCCAGCAGCTTAGCGGGAGGGGCCTACGAGCAGTACTTC	CASSLAGGAYEQYF
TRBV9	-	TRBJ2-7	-	TGTGCCAGCAGCGCGGGACGGCTGAGCTCCTACGAGCAGTACTTC	CASSAGRLSSYEQYF
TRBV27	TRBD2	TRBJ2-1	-	TGTGCCAGCAGTACCGGGACTAGTGTCGGTGAGCAGTTCTTC	CASSTGTSVGEQFF
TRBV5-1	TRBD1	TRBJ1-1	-	TGCGCCAGCAGAGAGGGACAGGGGAACACTGAAGCTTTCTTT	CASREGQGNTEAFF
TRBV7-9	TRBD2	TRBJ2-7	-	TGTGCCAGCAGCGGGAGACTAGCGGGAGTCTACGAGCAGTACTTC	CASSGRLAGVYEQYF
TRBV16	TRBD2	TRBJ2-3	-	TGTGCCAGCAGCCCCCCGGGACTAGCGGGAGGAATTACGCAGTATTTT	CASSPPGLAGGITQYF
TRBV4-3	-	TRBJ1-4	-	TGCGCCAGCAGCCAAACCCCGCGCAATGAAAAACTGTTTTTT	CASSQTPRNEKLFF
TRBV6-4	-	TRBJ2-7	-	TGTGCCAGCAGTGACACCCACGAGCAGTACTTC	CASSDTHEQYF
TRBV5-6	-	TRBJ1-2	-	TGTGCCAGCAGCTTGGCTGGGGGCGGCCGGGGAACCTATGGCTACACCTTC	CASSLAGGGRGTYGYTF
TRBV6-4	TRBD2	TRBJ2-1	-	TGTGCCAGCAGTGACACCGCGGGGCGGGAGGTCTACAATGAGCAGTTCTTC	CASSDTAGREVYNEQFF
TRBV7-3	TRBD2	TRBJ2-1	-	TGTGCCAGCAGTCTCGGGGGGAGCTACAATGAGCAGTTCTTC	CASSLGGSYNEQFF
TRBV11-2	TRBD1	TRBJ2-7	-	TGTGCCAGCAACCAATTCGAGCTGGACAGGGGGATCTACGAGCAGTACTTC	CASNQFELDRGIYEQYF
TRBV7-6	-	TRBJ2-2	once	TGTGCCAGCAGCTTAGGCGGTACCAACACCGGGGAGCTGTTTTTT	CASSLGGTNTGELFF
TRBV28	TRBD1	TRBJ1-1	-	TGTGCCAGCAGACCAATGGGACAGGGGGCGCTTGAAGCTTTCTTT	CASRPMGQGALEAFF
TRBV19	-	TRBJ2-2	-	TGTGCCAGTAGTATCCCTGACAGAGCCCTTAACACCGGGGAGCTGTTTTTT	CASSIPDRALNTGELFF
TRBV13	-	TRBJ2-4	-	TGTGCCAGCACCCTTCGAGATAGCGGAAACATTCAGTACTTC	CASTLRDSGNIQYF
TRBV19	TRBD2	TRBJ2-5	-	TGTGCCAGTAGCCTATCCGGGACTAGCCTCCAAGAGACCCAGTACTTC	CASSLSGTSLQETQYF
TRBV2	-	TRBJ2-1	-	TGTGCCAGCAGTGAAGGGGGTAGCGGATACAATGAGCAGTTCTTC	CASSEGGSGYNEQFF
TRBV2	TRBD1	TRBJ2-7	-	TGTGCCAGCAGTGAAGCGACAGGGTTAACCTACGAGCAGTACTTC	CASSEATGLTYEQYF
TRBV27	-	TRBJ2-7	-	TGTGCCAGCAGTTTTGGCTCGATATACGAGCAGTACTTC	CASSFGSIYEQYF
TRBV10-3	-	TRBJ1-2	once	TGTGCCATCAGGGAGGGGCCCAGTGGCTACACCTTC	CAIREGPSGYTF
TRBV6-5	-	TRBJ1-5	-	TGTGCCAGCAGTTACTCGTTTGGGAGCAATCAGCCCCAGCATTTT	CASSYSFGSNQPQHF
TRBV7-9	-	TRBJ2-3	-	TGTGCCAGCAGCTCTGGGACTGATTCTAGCACAGATACGCAGTATTTT	CASSSGTDSSTDTQYF
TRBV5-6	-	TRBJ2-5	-	TGTGCCAGCAGCTTGCTAGTATTGGAGACCCAGTACTTC	CASSLLVLETQYF
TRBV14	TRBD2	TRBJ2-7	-	TGTGCCAGCAGCCAATGGGGCGGGAGGGGCGAGCAGTACTTC	CASSQWGGRGEQYF
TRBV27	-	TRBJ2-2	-	TGTGCCAGCCAAACGGGTTCGGGGGAGCTGTTTTTT	CASQTGSGELFF